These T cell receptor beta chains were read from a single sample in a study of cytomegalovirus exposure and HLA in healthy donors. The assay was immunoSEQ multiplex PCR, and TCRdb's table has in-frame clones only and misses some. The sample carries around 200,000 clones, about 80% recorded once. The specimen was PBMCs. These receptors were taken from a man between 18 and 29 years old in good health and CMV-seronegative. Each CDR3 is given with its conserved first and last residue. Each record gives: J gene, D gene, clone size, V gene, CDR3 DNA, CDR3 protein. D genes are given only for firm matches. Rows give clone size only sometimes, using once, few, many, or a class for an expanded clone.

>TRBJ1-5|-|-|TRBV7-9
TGTGCCAGCAGCGGGGGGGCCCCGGGGTCTCAGCCCCAGCATTTT
CASSGGAPGSQPQHF
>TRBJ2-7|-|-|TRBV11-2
TGTGCCAGCAGCTTAGGGCAGGGAGGTTTCTCCTACTACGAGCAGTACTTC
CASSLGQGGFSYYEQYF
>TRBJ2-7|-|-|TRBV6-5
TGTGCCAGCAGCATTGGACAGGGAGGGGCCTACGAGCAGTACTTC
CASSIGQGGAYEQYF
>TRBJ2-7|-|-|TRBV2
TGTGCCAGCAGTGGAGAGGTTAGTCGCGAGCAGTACTTC
CASSGEVSREQYF
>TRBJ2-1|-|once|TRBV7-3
TGTGCCAGCAGCTACGGACTTTACCTCTACAATGAGCAGTTCTTC
CASSYGLYLYNEQFF
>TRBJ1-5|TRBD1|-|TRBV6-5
TGTGCCAGCAGCCCGGACAGGGGGCGAAGTCAGCCCCAGCATTTT
CASSPDRGRSQPQHF
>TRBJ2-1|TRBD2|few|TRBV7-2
TGTGCCAGCAGCAAAACTAGCGGCCACAATGAGCAGTTCTTC
CASSKTSGHNEQFF
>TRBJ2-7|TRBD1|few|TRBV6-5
TGTGCCAGCATTGGGACAGGGTGGAACGAGCAGTACTTC
CASIGTGWNEQYF
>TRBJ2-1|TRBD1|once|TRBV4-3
TGCGCCAGCAGCCAAGCGACAGGGGGCGCGAATGAGCAGTTCTTC
CASSQATGGANEQFF
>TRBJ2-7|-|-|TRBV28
TGTGCCAGCAGTTTGGTCCAGGCCCGCTACGAGCAGTACTTC
CASSLVQARYEQYF